This TCR beta chain was identified during a study of long-term antiretroviral therapy in people with HIV. Study results and caveats: Repertoire composition at all time points was dominated by clones that had expanded before ART. CDR3 lengths in HIV samples spanned a narrower range than controls.

Researchers ran immunoSEQ v3.0 at survey level. Repertoires were generated with immunoSEQ multiplex PCR, while TCRdb's copy carries only in-frame clones and drops some. The repertoire holds around 20,000 clones, about nine tenths seen once, with more than 9% in the top ten. About this clone: Its specificity is unknown.

The CDR3 runs to 16 residues. J gave up 5 bases and V 2 bases, and 9 bases lay outside the gene matches. Germline CDR1 and CDR2: ENHRY and SYGVKD. The specimen was unsorted PBMCs, collected 3 years after starting antiretroviral therapy. The chain couples TRBV10-3 to TRBJ2-1, with 7 nucleotides matching TRBD2. This sequence originates from a man in his fifties with HIV. This chain's CDR3 is CAISEPLTSFDNEQFF. The CDR3 DNA sequence: TGTGCCATCAGTGAGCCATTGACTAGCTTCGACAATGAGCAGTTCTTC.